This is a list of T cell receptor beta chains from one sample in a study of graft-versus-host responses after intestinal transplantation. Their target antigens are unknown. Profiled with immunoSEQ multiplex PCR; TCRdb holds only in-frame clones, not every one. The sample includes tens of thousands of clones, 91% of them seen just once. The sample consisted of unstimulated CD4+ T cells sorted from spleen or lymph node cells, taken before intestinal transplant. The receptors were gathered from a human donor who received an intestinal transplant. The CDR3 runs from the conserved cysteine through the conserved F or W. Each record gives: V gene, D gene, clone size, J gene, CDR3 DNA, CDR3 protein. The D gene is left open where the match is weak. Size values are once, few and many counts, or a class for expanded clones, and some rows have none.

V gene: TRBV7-9; D gene: TRBD1; clone size: -; J gene: TRBJ2-3; CDR3 DNA: TGTGCCAGCAGCTTAAGGGGGGTGGGACAGGGGAGTGGTACGCAGTATTTT; CDR3 protein: CASSLRGVGQGSGTQYF
V gene: TRBV29-1; D gene: TRBD1; clone size: -; J gene: TRBJ2-1; CDR3 DNA: TGCAGCGTGACCGGGACAGGGGGAACTCTGCATGAGCAGTTCTTC; CDR3 protein: CSVTGTGGTLHEQFF
V gene: TRBV6-5; D gene: TRBD1; clone size: -; J gene: TRBJ1-3; CDR3 DNA: TGTGCCAGCAGTCTAGGACAGGGTGGTGGAAACACCATATATTTT; CDR3 protein: CASSLGQGGGNTIYF
V gene: TRBV5-6; D gene: TRBD1; clone size: once; J gene: TRBJ1-4; CDR3 DNA: TGTGCCAGCAGCTTGGGTTATGAAGGACAGGGAAATGAAAAACTGTTTTTT; CDR3 protein: CASSLGYEGQGNEKLFF
V gene: TRBV5-1; D gene: TRBD2; clone size: -; J gene: TRBJ2-6; CDR3 DNA: TGCGCCAGCAGGACGACTAGCGGGGGGCCAGGGGCCAACGTCCTGACTTTC; CDR3 protein: CASRTTSGGPGANVLTF
V gene: TRBV9; D gene: -; clone size: -; J gene: TRBJ2-2; CDR3 DNA: TGTGCCAGCAGCGTAATCGGGACTTCTAACACCGGGGAGCTGTTTTTT; CDR3 protein: CASSVIGTSNTGELFF
V gene: TRBV29-1; D gene: -; clone size: -; J gene: TRBJ1-1; CDR3 DNA: TGCAGCGTTGAAGCACAGGGTTACACTGAAGCTTTCTTT; CDR3 protein: CSVEAQGYTEAFF
V gene: TRBV18; D gene: -; clone size: -; J gene: TRBJ2-7; CDR3 DNA: TGTGCCAGCTCACCGGCACAGGCAAGCTACGAGCAGTACTTC; CDR3 protein: CASSPAQASYEQYF
V gene: TRBV7-2; D gene: TRBD2; clone size: -; J gene: TRBJ2-5; CDR3 DNA: TGTGCCAGCAGCTTAGCGTTGGCGGGGGGCCAAGAGACCCAGTACTTC; CDR3 protein: CASSLALAGGQETQYF
V gene: TRBV30; D gene: -; clone size: -; J gene: TRBJ1-1; CDR3 DNA: TGTGCCTGGAGGGGAAGGGGCAACACTGAAGCTTTCTTT; CDR3 protein: CAWRGRGNTEAFF
V gene: TRBV10-2; D gene: TRBD1; clone size: -; J gene: TRBJ1-1; CDR3 DNA: TGCGCCAGCAGTATGACAGGGGGGGACACTGAAGCTTTCTTT; CDR3 protein: CASSMTGGDTEAFF
V gene: TRBV6-1; D gene: -; clone size: -; J gene: TRBJ1-4; CDR3 DNA: TGTGCCAGCACGGGTCGTGAAAAACTGTTTTTT; CDR3 protein: CASTGREKLFF
V gene: TRBV10-3; D gene: TRBD2; clone size: -; J gene: TRBJ2-7; CDR3 DNA: TGTGCCATCGCTGCGGGGGGGAACTCCTACGAGCAGTACTTC; CDR3 protein: CAIAAGGNSYEQYF
V gene: TRBV9; D gene: TRBD2; clone size: -; J gene: TRBJ2-1; CDR3 DNA: TGTGCCAGCAGCGTAGGGGCCCCCGGGGGGAATGAGCAGTTCTTC; CDR3 protein: CASSVGAPGGNEQFF
V gene: TRBV30; D gene: TRBD2; clone size: -; J gene: TRBJ2-1; CDR3 DNA: TGTGCCTGGAGTGGACTAGCGGGGGGGAATGAGCAGTTCTTC; CDR3 protein: CAWSGLAGGNEQFF
V gene: TRBV7-2; D gene: TRBD1; clone size: -; J gene: TRBJ1-5; CDR3 DNA: TGTGCCAGCAGCTTAGAGCCAGGGACAGGTAATCAGCCCCAGCATTTT; CDR3 protein: CASSLEPGTGNQPQHF
V gene: TRBV6-1; D gene: -; clone size: few; J gene: TRBJ1-5; CDR3 DNA: TGTGCCAGCAGTGAACGAACAGGTCTGCGGCCCCAGCATTTT; CDR3 protein: CASSERTGLRPQHF
V gene: TRBV2; D gene: -; clone size: -; J gene: TRBJ2-1; CDR3 DNA: TGTGCCAGCAGGGATAACAGATTACAGTTCTTC; CDR3 protein: CASRDNRLQFF
V gene: TRBV7-2; D gene: TRBD1; clone size: -; J gene: TRBJ1-2; CDR3 DNA: TGTGCCAGCAGCGCACGTGTGGGACAGGGGAACGGCTACACCTTC; CDR3 protein: CASSARVGQGNGYTF
V gene: TRBV19; D gene: -; clone size: -; J gene: TRBJ1-1; CDR3 DNA: TGTGCCAGTGAACAGGGACGGCGAGAAGCTTTCTTT; CDR3 protein: CASEQGRREAFF
V gene: TRBV25-1; D gene: -; clone size: -; J gene: TRBJ2-3; CDR3 DNA: TGTGCCAGCAGTGAATCATCTAGCTTTAGCACAGATACGCAGTATTTT; CDR3 protein: CASSESSSFSTDTQYF
V gene: TRBV11-2; D gene: -; clone size: once; J gene: TRBJ2-2; CDR3 DNA: TGTGCCAGCAGCTTAGTACGGGACGGGGAGCTGTTTTTT; CDR3 protein: CASSLVRDGELFF
V gene: TRBV7-9; D gene: TRBD1; clone size: -; J gene: TRBJ2-3; CDR3 DNA: TGTGCCAGCAGCCCAGGGGGCTTGGGCACAGATACGCAGTATTTT; CDR3 protein: CASSPGGLGTDTQYF
V gene: TRBV6-5; D gene: -; clone size: -; J gene: TRBJ2-2; CDR3 DNA: TGTGCCAGCGAAAGAGTTAACACCGGGGAGCTGTTTTTT; CDR3 protein: CASERVNTGELFF
V gene: TRBV7-2; D gene: -; clone size: -; J gene: TRBJ1-3; CDR3 DNA: TGTGCCAGCAGCTTAGCGACCGGACAGGGAAACACCATATATTTT; CDR3 protein: CASSLATGQGNTIYF
V gene: TRBV9; D gene: -; clone size: -; J gene: TRBJ1-2; CDR3 DNA: TGTGCCAGCAGCGTTATGCAGGGCCACGGCTACACCTTC; CDR3 protein: CASSVMQGHGYTF